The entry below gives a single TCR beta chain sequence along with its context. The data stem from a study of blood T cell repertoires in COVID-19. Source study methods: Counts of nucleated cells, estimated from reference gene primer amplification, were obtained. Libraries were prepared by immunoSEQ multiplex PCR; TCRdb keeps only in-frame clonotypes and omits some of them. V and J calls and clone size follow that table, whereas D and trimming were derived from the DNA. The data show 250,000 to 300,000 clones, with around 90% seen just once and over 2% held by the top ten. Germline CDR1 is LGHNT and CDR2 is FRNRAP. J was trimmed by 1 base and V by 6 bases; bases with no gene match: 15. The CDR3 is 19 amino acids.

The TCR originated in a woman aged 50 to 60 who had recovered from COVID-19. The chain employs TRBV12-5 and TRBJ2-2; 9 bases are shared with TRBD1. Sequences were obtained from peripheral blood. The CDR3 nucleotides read TGTGCTAGTGGCCGGGATCGGGACAGGGCCAACCTGAACACCGGGGAGCTGTTTTTT. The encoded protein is CASGRDRDRANLNTGELFF.